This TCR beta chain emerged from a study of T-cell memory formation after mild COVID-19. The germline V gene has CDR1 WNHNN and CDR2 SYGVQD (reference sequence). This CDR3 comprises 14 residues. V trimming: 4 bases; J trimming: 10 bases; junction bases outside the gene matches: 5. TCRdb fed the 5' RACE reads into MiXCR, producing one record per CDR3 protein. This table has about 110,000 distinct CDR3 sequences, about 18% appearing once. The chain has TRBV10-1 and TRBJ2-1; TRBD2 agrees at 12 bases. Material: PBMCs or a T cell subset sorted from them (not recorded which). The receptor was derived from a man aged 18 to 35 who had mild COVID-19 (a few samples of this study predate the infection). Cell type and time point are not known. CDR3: CASSVLAGGREQFF. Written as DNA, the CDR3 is TGCGCCAGCAGTGTACTAGCGGGGGGACGCGAGCAGTTCTTC.